The clone carrying this TCR beta chain was counted ten times or more. This record comes from a study of patients and donors after allogeneic stem cell transplantation. TCRdb re-called the RT-PCR reads through MiXCR, storing one row per CDR3 protein. The top ten clones hold about 9.9% of a sample with about 230,000 distinct CDR3 sequences, roughly 13% of them seen once. The TCR originated in a human donor who was either an allogeneic HSCT recipient or a stem cell or donor lymphocyte infusion donor (not recorded which). It is not recorded whose cells these are; they may come from a transplant donor. Sequenced sample: blood, either unsorted or a sorted T cell fraction (not recorded which).

The CDR3 sequence is CSARTGGLYSNQPQHF. CDR3 nucleotides: TGCAGTGCTAGAACAGGGGGCCTTTATAGCAATCAGCCCCAGCATTTT. The J gene is TRBJ1-5, the V gene TRBV20-1; 9 bases fit TRBD1. Germline V gene sequence: CDR1 DFQATT, CDR2 SNEGSKA (reference sequence). This CDR3 spans 16 amino acids. V dropped 2 bases and J dropped 0; count of bases not matched to a gene: 5.